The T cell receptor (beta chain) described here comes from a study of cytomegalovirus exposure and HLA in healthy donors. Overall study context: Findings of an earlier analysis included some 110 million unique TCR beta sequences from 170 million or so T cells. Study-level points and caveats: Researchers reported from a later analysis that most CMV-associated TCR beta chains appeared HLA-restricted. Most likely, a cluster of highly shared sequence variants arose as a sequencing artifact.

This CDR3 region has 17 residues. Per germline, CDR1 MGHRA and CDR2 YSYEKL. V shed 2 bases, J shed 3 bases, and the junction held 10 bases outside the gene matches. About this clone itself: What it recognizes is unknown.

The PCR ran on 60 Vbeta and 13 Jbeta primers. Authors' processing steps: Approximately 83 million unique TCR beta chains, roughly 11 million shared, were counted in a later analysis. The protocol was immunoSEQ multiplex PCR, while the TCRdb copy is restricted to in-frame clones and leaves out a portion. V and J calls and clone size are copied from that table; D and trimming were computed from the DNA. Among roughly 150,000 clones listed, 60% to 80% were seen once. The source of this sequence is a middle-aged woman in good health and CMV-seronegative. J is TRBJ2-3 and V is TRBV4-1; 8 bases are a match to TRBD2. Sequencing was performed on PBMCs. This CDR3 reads CASSQYITGGPTDTQYF. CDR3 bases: TGCGCCAGCAGCCAATATATAACGGGGGGGCCAACAGATACGCAGTATTTT.